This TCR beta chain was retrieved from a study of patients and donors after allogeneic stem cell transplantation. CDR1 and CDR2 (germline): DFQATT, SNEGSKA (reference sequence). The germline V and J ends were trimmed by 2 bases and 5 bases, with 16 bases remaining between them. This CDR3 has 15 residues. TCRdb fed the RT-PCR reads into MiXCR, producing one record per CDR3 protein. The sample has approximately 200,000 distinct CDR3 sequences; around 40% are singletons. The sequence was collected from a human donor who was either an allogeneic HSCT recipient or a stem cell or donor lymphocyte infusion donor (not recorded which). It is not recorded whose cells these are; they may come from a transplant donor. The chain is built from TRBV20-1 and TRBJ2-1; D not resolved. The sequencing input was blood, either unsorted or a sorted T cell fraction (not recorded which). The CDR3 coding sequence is TGCAGTGCTAGACCGGGCCACCCAGTCAACAATGAGCAGTTCTTC. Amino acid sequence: CSARPGHPVNNEQFF.